This T cell receptor (beta chain) was documented in a study of blood T cell repertoires in COVID-19. Germline CDR1 SEHNR, CDR2 FQNEAQ (reference sequence). The J segment lost 2 bases and the V segment lost 4 bases, leaving 8 bases of the junction unmatched. This CDR3 spans 15 amino acids. This clone is a singleton in its sample. Using immunoSEQ multiplex PCR, the repertoire was profiled, and TCRdb retains in-frame clones only, with some absent. The sample holds approximately 460,000 clones, 89% seen once. Seattle's enrolled individuals joined amid active infection and were then monitored longitudinally.

Sequenced sample: peripheral blood. The clonotype originates from a man younger than 35 with COVID-19, enrolled during active disease. The V gene is TRBV7-9, the J gene TRBJ2-7; TRBD2 agrees at 7 bases. The CDR3 DNA is TGTGCCAGCAGCTCCCCACGGGGGAGGGCCTACGAGCAGTACTTC. This codes for CASSSPRGRAYEQYF. Full variable domain (remainder filled in from reference TRBV7-9 and TRBJ2-7): DTGVSQNPRHKITKRGQNVTFRCDPISEHNRLYWYRQTLGQGPEFLTYFQNEAQLEKSRLLSDRFSAERPKGSFSTLEIQRTEQGDSAMYLCASSSPRGRAYEQYFGPGTRLTVT.